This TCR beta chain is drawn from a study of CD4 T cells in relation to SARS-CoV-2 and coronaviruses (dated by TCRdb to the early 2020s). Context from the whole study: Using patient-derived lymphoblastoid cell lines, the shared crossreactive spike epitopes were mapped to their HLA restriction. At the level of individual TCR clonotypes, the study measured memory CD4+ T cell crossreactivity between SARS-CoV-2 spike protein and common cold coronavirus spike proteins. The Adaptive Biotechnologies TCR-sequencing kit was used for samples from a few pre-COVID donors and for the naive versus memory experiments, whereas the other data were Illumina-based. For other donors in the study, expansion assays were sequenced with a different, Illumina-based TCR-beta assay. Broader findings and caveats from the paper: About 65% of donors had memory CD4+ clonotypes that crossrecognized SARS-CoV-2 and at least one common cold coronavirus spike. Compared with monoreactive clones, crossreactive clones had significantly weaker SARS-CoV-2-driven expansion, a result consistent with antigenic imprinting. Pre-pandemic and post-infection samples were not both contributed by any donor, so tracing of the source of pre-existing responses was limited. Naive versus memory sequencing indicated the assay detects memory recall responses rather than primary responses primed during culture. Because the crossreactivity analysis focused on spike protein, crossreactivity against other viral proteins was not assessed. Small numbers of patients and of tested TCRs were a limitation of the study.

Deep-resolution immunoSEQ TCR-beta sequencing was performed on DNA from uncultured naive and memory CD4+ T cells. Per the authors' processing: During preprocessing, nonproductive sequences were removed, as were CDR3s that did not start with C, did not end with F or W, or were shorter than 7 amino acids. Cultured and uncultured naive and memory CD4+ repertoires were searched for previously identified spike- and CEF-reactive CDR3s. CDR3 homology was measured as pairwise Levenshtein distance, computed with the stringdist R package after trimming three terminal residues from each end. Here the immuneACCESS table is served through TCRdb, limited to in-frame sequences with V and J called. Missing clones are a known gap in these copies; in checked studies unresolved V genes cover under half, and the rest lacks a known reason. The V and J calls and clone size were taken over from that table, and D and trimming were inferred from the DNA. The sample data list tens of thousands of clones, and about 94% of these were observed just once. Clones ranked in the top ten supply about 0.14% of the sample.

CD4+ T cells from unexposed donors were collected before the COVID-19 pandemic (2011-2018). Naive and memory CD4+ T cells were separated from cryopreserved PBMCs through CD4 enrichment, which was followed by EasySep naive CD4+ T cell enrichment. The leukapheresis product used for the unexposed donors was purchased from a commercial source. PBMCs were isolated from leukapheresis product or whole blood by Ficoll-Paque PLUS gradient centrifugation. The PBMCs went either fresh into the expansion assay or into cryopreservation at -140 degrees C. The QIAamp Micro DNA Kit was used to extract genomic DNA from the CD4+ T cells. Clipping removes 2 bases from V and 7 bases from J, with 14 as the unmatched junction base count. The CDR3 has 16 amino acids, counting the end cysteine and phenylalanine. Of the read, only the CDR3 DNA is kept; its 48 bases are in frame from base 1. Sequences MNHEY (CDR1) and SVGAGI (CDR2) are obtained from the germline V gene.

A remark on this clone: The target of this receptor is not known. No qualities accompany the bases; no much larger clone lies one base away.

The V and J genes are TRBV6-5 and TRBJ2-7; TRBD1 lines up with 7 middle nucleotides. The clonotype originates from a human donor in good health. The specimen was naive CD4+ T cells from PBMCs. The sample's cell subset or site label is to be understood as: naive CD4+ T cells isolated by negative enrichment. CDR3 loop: CASSYQIDRAPGEQYF. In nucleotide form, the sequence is TGTGCCAGCAGTTACCAAATCGACAGGGCCCCGGGGGAGCAGTACTTC.